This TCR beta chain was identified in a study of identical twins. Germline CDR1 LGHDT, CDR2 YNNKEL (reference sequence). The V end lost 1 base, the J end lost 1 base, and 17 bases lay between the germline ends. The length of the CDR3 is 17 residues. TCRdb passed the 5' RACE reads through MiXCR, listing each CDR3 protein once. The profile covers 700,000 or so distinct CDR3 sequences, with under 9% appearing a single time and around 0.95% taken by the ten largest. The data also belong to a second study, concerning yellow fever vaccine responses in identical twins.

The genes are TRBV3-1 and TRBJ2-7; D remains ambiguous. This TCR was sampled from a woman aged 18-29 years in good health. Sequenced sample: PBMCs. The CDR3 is CASSQAGDIGGSYEQYF. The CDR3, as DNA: TGTGCCAGCAGCCAAGCCGGTGATATTGGTGGTTCCTACGAGCAGTACTTC.